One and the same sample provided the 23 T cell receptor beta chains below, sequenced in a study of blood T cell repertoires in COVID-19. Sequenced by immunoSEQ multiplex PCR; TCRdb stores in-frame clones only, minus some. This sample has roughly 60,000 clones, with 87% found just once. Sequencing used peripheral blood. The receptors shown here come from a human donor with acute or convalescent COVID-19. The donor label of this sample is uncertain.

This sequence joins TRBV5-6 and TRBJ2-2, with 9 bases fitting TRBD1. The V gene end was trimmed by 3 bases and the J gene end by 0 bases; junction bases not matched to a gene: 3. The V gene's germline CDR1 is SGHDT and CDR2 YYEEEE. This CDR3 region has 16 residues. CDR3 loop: CASSSWTGANTGELFF. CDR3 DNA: TGTGCCAGCAGCTCCTGGACAGGGGCGAACACCGGGGAGCTGTTTTTT. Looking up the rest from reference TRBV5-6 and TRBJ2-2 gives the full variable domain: DAGVTQSPTHLIKTRGQQVTLRCSPKSGHDTVSWYQQALGQGPQFIFQYYEEEERQRGNFPDRFSGHQFPNYSSELNVNALLLGDSALYLCASSSWTGANTGELFFGEGSRLTVL.

As DNA, the CDR3 is TGTGCCAGCAGTGAATCTGGCAGGTACGAGCAGTACTTC. Its translation: CASSESGRYEQYF. The genes are TRBV6-1 and TRBJ2-7; D not resolved. V was clipped by 2 bases and J by 4 bases, with 9 bases between them. The germline V gene encodes CDR1 MNHNS and CDR2 SASEGT. This CDR3 comprises 13 residues.

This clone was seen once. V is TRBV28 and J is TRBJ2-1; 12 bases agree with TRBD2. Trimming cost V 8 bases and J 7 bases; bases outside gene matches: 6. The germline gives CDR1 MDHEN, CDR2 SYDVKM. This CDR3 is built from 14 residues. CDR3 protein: CASGLAGGNNEQFF. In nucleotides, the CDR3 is TGTGCCAGCGGTCTAGCGGGGGGGAATAATGAGCAGTTCTTC.

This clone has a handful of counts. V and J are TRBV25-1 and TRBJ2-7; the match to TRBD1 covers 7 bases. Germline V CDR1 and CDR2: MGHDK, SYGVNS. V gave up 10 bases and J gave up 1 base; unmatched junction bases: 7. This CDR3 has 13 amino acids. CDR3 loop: CATTDRRSYEQYF. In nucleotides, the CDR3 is TGTGCCACTACGGACAGGCGATCCTACGAGCAGTACTTC.

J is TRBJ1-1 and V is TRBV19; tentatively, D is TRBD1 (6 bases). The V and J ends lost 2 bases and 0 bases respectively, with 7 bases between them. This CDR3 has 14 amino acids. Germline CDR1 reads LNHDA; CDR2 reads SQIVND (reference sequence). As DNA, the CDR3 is TGTGCCAGTAGTATATCAGGGGTGAACACTGAAGCTTTCTTT. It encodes CASSISGVNTEAFF.

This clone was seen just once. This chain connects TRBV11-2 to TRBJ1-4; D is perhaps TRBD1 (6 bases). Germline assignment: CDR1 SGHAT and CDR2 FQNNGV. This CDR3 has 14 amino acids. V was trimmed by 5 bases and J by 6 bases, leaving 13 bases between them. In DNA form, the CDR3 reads TGTGCCAGCAGCGTGGGGGCCGAGGATGAAAAACTGTTTTTT. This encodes CASSVGAEDEKLFF.

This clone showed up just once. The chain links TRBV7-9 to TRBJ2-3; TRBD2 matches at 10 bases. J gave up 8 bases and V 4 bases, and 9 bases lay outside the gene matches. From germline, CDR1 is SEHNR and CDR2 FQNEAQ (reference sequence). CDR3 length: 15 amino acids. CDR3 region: CASSSGLAIIGTQYF. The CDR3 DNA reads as TGTGCCAGCAGCTCGGGACTAGCGATTATAGGTACGCAGTATTTT.

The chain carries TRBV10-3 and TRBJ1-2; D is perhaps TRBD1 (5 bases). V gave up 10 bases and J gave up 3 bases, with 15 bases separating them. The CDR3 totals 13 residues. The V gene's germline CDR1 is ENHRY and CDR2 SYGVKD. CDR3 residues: CATALGGDYGYTF. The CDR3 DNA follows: TGTGCCACCGCCCTCGGAGGGGACTATGGCTACACCTTC.

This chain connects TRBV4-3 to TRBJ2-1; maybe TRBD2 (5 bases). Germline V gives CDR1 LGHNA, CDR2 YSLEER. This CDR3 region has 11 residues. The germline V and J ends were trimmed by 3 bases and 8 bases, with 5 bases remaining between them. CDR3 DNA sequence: TGCGCCAGCAGCCAGAGGGATGAGCAGTTCTTC. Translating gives CASSQRDEQFF.

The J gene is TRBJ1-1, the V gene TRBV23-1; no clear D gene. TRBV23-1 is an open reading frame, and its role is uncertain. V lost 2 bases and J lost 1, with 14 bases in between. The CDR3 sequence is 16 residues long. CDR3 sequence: CASSQSGEAGNTEAFF. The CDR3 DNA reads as TGCGCCAGCAGTCAAAGTGGTGAAGCCGGGAACACTGAAGCTTTCTTT.

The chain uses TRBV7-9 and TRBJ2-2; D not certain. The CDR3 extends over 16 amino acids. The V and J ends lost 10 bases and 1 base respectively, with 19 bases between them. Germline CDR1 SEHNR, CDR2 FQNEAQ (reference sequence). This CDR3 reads CATSTLYTGNTGELFF. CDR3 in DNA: TGTGCCACCTCGACCCTATACACGGGGAACACCGGGGAGCTGTTTTTT. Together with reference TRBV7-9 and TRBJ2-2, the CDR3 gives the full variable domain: DTGVSQNPRHKITKRGQNVTFRCDPISEHNRLYWYRQTLGQGPEFLTYFQNEAQLEKSRLLSDRFSAERPKGSFSTLEIQRTEQGDSAMYLCATSTLYTGNTGELFFGEGSRLTVL.

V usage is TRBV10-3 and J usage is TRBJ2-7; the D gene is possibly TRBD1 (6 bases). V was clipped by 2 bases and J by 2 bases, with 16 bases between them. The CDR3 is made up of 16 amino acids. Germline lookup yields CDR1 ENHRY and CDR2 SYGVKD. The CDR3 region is CAISENRGGRTYEQYF. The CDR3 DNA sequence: TGTGCCATCAGTGAGAACCGAGGGGGTCGGACCTACGAGCAGTACTTC.

CDR3 residues: CASTRRGGYTF. CDR3 sequence (DNA): TGTGCCAGCACCCGACGAGGCGGCTACACCTTC. The V call is TRBV5-6, the J call TRBJ1-2; D uncertain. The V and J ends lost 6 bases and 8 bases respectively, with 11 bases between them. Per germline, CDR1 SGHDT and CDR2 YYEEEE. The CDR3 length is 11 residues.

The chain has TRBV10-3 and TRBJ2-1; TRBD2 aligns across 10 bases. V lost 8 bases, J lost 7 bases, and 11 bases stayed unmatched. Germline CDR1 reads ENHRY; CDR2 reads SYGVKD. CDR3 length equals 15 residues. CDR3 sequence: CAIRGRASGSNEQFF. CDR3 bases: TGTGCCATCCGGGGACGGGCTAGCGGGAGTAATGAGCAGTTCTTC.

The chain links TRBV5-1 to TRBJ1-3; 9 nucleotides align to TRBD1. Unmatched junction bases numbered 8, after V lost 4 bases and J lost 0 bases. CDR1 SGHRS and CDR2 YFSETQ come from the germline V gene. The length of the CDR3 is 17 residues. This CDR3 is CASSKTGTGLSGNTIYF. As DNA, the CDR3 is TGCGCCAGCAGCAAGACCGGGACAGGGCTCTCTGGAAACACCATATATTTT.

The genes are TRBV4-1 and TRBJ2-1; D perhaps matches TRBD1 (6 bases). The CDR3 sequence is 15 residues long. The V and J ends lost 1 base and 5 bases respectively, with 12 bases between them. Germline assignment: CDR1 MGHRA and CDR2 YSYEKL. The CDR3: CASSQGSGVNNEQFF. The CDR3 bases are TGCGCCAGCAGCCAAGGCTCAGGGGTCAACAATGAGCAGTTCTTC.

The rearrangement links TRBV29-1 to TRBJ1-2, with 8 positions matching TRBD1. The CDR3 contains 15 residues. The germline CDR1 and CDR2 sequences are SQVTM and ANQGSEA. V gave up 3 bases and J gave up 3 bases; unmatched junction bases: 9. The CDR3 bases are TGCAGCGTTGATAAACGACAGGGGTTGGACTATGGCTACACCTTC. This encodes CSVDKRQGLDYGYTF.

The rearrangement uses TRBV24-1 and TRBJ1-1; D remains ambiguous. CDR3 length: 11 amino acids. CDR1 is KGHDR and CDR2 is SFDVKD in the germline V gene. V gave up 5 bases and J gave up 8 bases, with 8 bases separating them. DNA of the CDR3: TGTGCCACCAGTGCCCGTACAGAAGCTTTCTTT. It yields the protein CATSARTEAFF.

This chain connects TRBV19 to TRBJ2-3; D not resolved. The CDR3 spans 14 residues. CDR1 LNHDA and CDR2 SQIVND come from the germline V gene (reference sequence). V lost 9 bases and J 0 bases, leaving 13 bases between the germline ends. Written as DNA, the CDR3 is TGTGCCAGCCAACCGGGTTTTAGCACAGATACGCAGTATTTT. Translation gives CASQPGFSTDTQYF.

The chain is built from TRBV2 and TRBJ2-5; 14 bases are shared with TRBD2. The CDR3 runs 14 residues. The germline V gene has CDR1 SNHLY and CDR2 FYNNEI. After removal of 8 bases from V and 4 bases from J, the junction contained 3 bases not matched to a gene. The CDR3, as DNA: TGTGCCAGCGGGACTAGCGGGGGTTTAGAGACCCAGTACTTC. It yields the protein CASGTSGGLETQYF.

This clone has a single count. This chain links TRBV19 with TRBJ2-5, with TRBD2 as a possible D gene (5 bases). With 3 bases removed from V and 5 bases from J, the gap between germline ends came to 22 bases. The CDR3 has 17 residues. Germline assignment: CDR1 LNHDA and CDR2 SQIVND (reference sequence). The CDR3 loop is CASSMERRSKGGETQYF. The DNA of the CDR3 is TGTGCCAGTAGTATGGAGCGTCGGAGCAAGGGCGGGGAGACCCAGTACTTC. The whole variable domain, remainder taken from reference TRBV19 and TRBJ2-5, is DGGITQSPKYLFRKEGQNVTLSCEQNLNHDAMYWYRQDPGQGLRLIYYSQIVNDFQKGDIAEGYSVSREKKESFPLTVTSAQKNPTAFYLCASSMERRSKGGETQYFGPGTRLLVL.

CDR3 DNA: TGTGCCAGCAGCTTACTTACAGGGACCTATGGCTACACCTTC. This translates into CASSLLTGTYGYTF. The V and J genes are TRBV7-9 and TRBJ1-2; tentative D call: TRBD1 (6 bases). CDR1 SEHNR and CDR2 FQNEAQ come from the germline V gene (reference sequence). The CDR3 runs to 14 residues. Trimming shortened V by 2 bases and J by 4 bases, and 11 bases separated the two germline ends.

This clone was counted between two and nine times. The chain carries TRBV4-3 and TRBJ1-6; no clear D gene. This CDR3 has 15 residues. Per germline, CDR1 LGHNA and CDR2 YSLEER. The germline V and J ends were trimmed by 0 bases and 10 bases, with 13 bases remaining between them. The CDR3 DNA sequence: TGCGCCAGCAGCCAAGATCTGGGCGAGCTCTCACCCCTCCACTTT. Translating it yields CASSQDLGELSPLHF.